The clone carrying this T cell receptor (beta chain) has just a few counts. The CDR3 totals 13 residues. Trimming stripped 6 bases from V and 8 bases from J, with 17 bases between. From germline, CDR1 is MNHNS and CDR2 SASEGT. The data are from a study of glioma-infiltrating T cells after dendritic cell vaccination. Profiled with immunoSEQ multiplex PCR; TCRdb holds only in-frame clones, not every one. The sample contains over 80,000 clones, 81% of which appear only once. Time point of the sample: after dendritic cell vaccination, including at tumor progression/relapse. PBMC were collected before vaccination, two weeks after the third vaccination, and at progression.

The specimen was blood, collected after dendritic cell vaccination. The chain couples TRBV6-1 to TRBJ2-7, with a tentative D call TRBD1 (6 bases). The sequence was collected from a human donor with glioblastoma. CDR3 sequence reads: CASRYIIQGQQYF. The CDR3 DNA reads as TGTGCCAGCAGATATATAATACAGGGACAGCAGTACTTC.